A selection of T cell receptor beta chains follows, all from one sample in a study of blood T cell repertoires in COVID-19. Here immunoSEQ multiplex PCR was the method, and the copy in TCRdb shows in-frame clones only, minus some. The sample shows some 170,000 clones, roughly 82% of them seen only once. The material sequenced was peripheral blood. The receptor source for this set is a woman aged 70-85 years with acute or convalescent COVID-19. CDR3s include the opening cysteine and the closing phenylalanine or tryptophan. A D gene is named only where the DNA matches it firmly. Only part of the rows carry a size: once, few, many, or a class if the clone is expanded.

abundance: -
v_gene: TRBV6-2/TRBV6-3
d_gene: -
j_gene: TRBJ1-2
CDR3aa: CASSPTQTGGYTF
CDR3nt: TGTGCCAGCAGCCCAACTCAGACAGGAGGCTACACCTTC

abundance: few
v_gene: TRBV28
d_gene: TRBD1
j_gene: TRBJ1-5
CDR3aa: CASSGGQGFQPQHF
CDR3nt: TGTGCCAGCAGCGGTGGACAGGGCTTTCAGCCCCAGCATTTT

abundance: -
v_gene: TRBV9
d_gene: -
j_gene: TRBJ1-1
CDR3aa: CASSVEGGFGTEAFF
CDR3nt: TGTGCCAGCAGCGTAGAAGGAGGGTTTGGAACTGAAGCTTTCTTT

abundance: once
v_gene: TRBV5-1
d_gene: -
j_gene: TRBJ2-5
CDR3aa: CASSLGAGQETQYF
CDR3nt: TGCGCCAGCAGCTTGGGAGCAGGGCAAGAGACCCAGTACTTC

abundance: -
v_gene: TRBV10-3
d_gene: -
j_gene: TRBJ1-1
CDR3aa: CAISVNPNTEAFF
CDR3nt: TGTGCCATCAGTGTCAATCCGAACACTGAAGCTTTCTTT

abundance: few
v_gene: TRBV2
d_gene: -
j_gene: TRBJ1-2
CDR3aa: CASRPILGTGNANYGYTF
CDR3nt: TGTGCCAGCAGACCTATACTGGGAACAGGCAACGCTAACTATGGCTACACCTTC

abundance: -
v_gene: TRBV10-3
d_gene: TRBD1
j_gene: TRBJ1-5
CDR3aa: CAISETGQVGSNQPQHF
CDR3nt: TGTGCCATCAGTGAAACCGGACAGGTTGGGAGCAATCAGCCCCAGCATTTT

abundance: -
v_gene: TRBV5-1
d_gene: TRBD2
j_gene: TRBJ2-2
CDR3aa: CASSLKSSGWISTGELFF
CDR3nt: TGCGCCAGCAGCTTGAAGTCTAGCGGGTGGATAAGCACCGGGGAGCTGTTTTTT

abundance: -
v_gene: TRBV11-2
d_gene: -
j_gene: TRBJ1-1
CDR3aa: CASSIREGVPEAFF
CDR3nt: TGTGCCAGCAGCATAAGGGAAGGGGTCCCTGAAGCTTTCTTT

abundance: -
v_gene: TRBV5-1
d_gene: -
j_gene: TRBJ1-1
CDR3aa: CASSLTRTVGTEAFF
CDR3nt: TGCGCCAGCAGCTTGACCCGGACAGTGGGCACTGAAGCTTTCTTT

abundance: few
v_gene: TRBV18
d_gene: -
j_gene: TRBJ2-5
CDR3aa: CASSPQTRMETQYF
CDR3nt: TGTGCCAGCTCACCACAAACTAGAATGGAGACCCAGTACTTC

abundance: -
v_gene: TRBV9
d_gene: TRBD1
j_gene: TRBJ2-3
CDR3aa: CASSRQGFPSTDTQYF
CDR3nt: TGTGCCAGCAGCAGACAGGGTTTCCCTAGCACAGATACGCAGTATTTT

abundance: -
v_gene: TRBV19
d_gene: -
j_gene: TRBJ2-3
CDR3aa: CASSTLLDPTDTQYF
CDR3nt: TGTGCCAGTAGTACGTTACTAGACCCCACAGATACGCAGTATTTT

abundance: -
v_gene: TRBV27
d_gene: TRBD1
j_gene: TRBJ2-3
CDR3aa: CASGLAGTGLTDTQYF
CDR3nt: TGTGCCAGCGGCTTAGCCGGGACAGGGTTAACAGATACGCAGTATTTT

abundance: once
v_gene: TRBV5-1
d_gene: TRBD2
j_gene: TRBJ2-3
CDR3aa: CASSSGLAGAGTDTQYF
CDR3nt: TGCGCCAGCAGCTCGGGACTAGCGGGGGCCGGCACAGATACGCAGTATTTT

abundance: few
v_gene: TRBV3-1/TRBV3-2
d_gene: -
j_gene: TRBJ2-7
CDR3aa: CASSPQTDEQYF
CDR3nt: TGTGCCAGCAGCCCCCAAACAGACGAGCAGTACTTC

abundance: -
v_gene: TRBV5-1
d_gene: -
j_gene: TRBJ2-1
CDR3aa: CASSLTTDEQFF
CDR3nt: TGCGCCAGCAGCTTGACTACTGATGAGCAGTTCTTC

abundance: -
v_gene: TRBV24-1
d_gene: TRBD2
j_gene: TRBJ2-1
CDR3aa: CATRWEGEQFF
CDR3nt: TGTGCCACCAGGTGGGAGGGTGAGCAGTTCTTC

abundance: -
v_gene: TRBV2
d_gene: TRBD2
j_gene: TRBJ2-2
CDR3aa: CASSLIAGSNTGELFF
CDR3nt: TGTGCCAGCAGTCTCATAGCGGGGTCGAACACCGGGGAGCTGTTTTTT

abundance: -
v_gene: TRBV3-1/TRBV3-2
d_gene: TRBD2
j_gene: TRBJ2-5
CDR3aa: CASTRRGDQETQYF
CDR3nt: TGTGCCAGCACCAGGCGGGGGGACCAAGAGACCCAGTACTTC

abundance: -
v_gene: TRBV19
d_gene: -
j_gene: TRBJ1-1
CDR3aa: CASSARGTEAFF
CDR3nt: TGTGCCAGTAGTGCCAGGGGTACTGAAGCTTTCTTT

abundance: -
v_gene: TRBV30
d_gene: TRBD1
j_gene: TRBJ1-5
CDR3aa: CAWSARDRGLYQPQHF
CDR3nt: TGTGCCTGGAGTGCCCGGGACAGGGGCCTTTATCAGCCCCAGCATTTT

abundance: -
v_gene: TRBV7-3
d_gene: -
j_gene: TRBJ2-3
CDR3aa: CASSLGRGPTDTQYF
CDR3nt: TGTGCCAGCAGCTTAGGGCGGGGGCCCACAGATACGCAGTATTTT

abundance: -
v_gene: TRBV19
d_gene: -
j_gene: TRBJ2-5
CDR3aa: CASSQDRIQETQYF
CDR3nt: TGTGCCAGTAGCCAAGACAGGATCCAAGAGACCCAGTACTTC

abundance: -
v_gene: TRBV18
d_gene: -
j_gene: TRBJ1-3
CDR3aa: CASSPREVRSSGNTIYF
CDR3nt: TGTGCCAGCTCCCCTCGGGAGGTTCGGAGCTCTGGAAACACCATATATTTT

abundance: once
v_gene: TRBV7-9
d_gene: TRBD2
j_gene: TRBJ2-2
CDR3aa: CSSGGAAGELFF
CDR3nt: TGCTCTAGCGGGGGGGCCGCCGGGGAGCTGTTTTTT

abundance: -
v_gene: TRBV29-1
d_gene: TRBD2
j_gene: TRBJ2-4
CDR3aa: CSVGGGEIAKNIQYF
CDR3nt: TGCAGCGTTGGTGGGGGGGAGATAGCCAAAAACATTCAGTACTTC

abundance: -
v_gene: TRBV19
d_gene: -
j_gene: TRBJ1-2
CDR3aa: CASSNTGIYGYTF
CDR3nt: TGTGCCAGTAGTAATACAGGGATATATGGCTACACCTTC